The 29 T cell receptor beta chains below all came from one sample that was sequenced in a study of cytomegalovirus exposure and HLA in healthy donors. The study ran its PCR with 60 Vbeta and 13 Jbeta primers. Sequencing used immunoSEQ multiplex PCR; TCRdb keeps in-frame clones, though not all of them. The sample lists 270,000 or so clones, around 90% occurring once. Sequenced input: PBMCs. The source of these receptors is a girl aged 2 to 10 in good health and CMV-seronegative.

V usage is TRBV5-1 and J usage is TRBJ1-1; a weak D match, TRBD1 (6 bases). The V end lost 2 bases, the J end lost 4 bases, and 12 bases lay between the germline ends. CDR3 length: 14 amino acids. Germline V CDR1 and CDR2: SGHRS, YFSETQ. The CDR3 bases are TGCGCCAGCAGCTTATGGGGGCGAGGCACTGAAGCTTTCTTT. This codes for CASSLWGRGTEAFF.

This chain uses TRBV27 with TRBJ1-2; 7 positions match TRBD1. Trimming at V came to 3 bases and at J to 7 bases, leaving 8 bases not matched to a gene. The CDR3 has 14 amino acids. Germline V CDR1 and CDR2: MNHEY, SMNVEV (reference sequence). CDR3 loop: CASSFGQAAGGYTF. The CDR3 bases are TGTGCCAGCAGTTTCGGACAGGCGGCTGGTGGCTACACCTTC.

Written as DNA, the CDR3 is TGTGCCAGCGGCGGGGGCAATGGCTACACCTTC. It encodes CASGGGNGYTF. This chain uses TRBV19 with TRBJ1-2; D may be TRBD1 (6 bases). Deletions cut 9 bases from V and 6 bases from J, with 11 bases between. CDR1 is LNHDA and CDR2 is SQIVND in the germline V gene (reference sequence). CDR3 size: 11 residues.

The chain couples TRBV2 to TRBJ1-1; 12 bases map to TRBD1. Trimming cost V 2 bases and J 1 base; bases outside gene matches: 8. The germline V gene encodes CDR1 SNHLY and CDR2 FYNNEI. This CDR3 has 18 amino acids. The CDR3 protein is CASSEQGQGAIPNTEAFF. Written as DNA, the CDR3 is TGTGCCAGCAGTGAACAGGGACAGGGGGCGATCCCGAACACTGAAGCTTTCTTT.

This chain uses TRBV5-1 with TRBJ2-1; TRBD2 might be the D (5 bases). The CDR3 loop spans 16 amino acids. In germline, CDR1 is SGHRS, CDR2 YFSETQ. Trimming took off 2 bases at V and 0 bases at J, with 12 bases between the two ends. CDR3 sequence reads: CASSFTGRSSYNEQFF. CDR3 bases: TGCGCCAGCAGCTTCACGGGGAGAAGCTCCTACAATGAGCAGTTCTTC.

The chain combines TRBV6-5 with TRBJ1-2; D remains ambiguous. With 4 bases removed from V and 13 bases from J, the gap between germline ends came to 16 bases. The CDR3 consists of 12 residues. Germline V CDR1 and CDR2: MNHEY, SVGAGI. CDR3 nucleotide sequence: TGTGCCAGCAGTTCCAATACACGGAGCAGCACCTTC. This codes for CASSSNTRSSTF.

The chain uses TRBV27 and TRBJ1-1, with 10 bases lining up with TRBD1. The CDR3 spans 13 residues. The germline V gene has CDR1 MNHEY and CDR2 SMNVEV (reference sequence). Trimming removed 5 bases from V and 7 bases from J; junction bases left unmatched: 4. The CDR3 region is CASSAGTGVEAFF. The CDR3 coding sequence is TGTGCCAGCAGTGCCGGGACAGGGGTTGAAGCTTTCTTT.

This chain connects TRBV10-3 to TRBJ1-2; 7 bases agree with TRBD1. Per germline, CDR1 ENHRY and CDR2 SYGVKD. The V gene end was trimmed by 6 bases and the J gene end by 2 bases; junction bases not matched to a gene: 3. CDR3 length: 13 residues. CDR3 in DNA: TGTGCCATCAGCGCAGGGGGGAACTATGGCTACACCTTC. As protein: CAISAGGNYGYTF.

This chain links TRBV6-5 with TRBJ2-5; D not resolved. Trimming took off 6 bases at V and 2 bases at J, with 10 bases between the two ends. Germline loops: CDR1 MNHEY, CDR2 SVGAGI. The CDR3 runs 13 residues. CDR3 coding DNA: TGTGCCAGCAGCCCCGGGTGGCAAGAGACCCAGTACTTC. Amino acids: CASSPGWQETQYF.

J is TRBJ2-7 and V is TRBV29-1; D is possibly TRBD2 (6 bases). Trimming removed 0 bases from V and 4 bases from J, with 13 bases in between. Germline values: CDR1 SQVTM, CDR2 ANQGSEA. This CDR3 has 14 residues. The DNA for the CDR3 is TGCAGCGTTGAAGAAGGTGGACGGGAGTACGAGCAGTACTTC. Translated, it gives CSVEEGGREYEQYF.

This clone appeared once. J is TRBJ2-1 and V is TRBV4-1; 12 nucleotides agree with TRBD2. Looked up from germline, CDR1 is MGHRA and CDR2 is YSYEKL. V was clipped by 3 bases and J by 7 bases; unmatched bases: 7. There are 16 residues in the CDR3. This chain's CDR3 is CASSQLAGGPVNEQFF. CDR3 nucleotides: TGCGCCAGCAGCCAGCTAGCGGGAGGGCCTGTGAATGAGCAGTTCTTC.

The chain joins TRBV15 to TRBJ2-7, with a possible D match to TRBD2 (6 bases). Trimming shortened V by 6 bases and J by 5 bases, and 17 bases separated the two germline ends. This CDR3 comprises 14 residues. Per germline, CDR1 LNHNV and CDR2 YYDKDF (reference sequence). The CDR3 loop is CATRGGEGSNEQYF. DNA for the CDR3: TGTGCCACCAGGGGGGGTGAGGGAAGCAACGAGCAGTACTTC.

The rearrangement joins TRBV7-2 to TRBJ2-5; 10 nucleotides align to TRBD2. V lost 6 bases and J lost 5; bases outside the gene matches: 6. There are 14 residues in the CDR3. Germline CDR1 is SGHTA and CDR2 is FQGNSA. In DNA, the CDR3 is TGTGCCAGCAGAAGCGGGAGGGCCGGGGAGACCCAGTACTTC. It codes for CASRSGRAGETQYF.

The chain uses TRBV19 and TRBJ1-2, with D uncertain. Germline CDR1 is LNHDA and CDR2 is SQIVND (reference sequence). V lost 5 bases and J lost 4, with 14 bases in between. The CDR3 runs 14 residues. CDR3 nucleotides: TGTGCCAGTAGTCCGTCGCGGTTCCTCTATGGCTACACCTTC. Residues: CASSPSRFLYGYTF.

CDR3 sequence (DNA): TGTGCCAGCAGAAGGACAGGGGGGAACTACGAGCAGTACTTC. This translates into CASRRTGGNYEQYF. The chain has TRBV27 and TRBJ2-7, with 10 positions matching TRBD1. The V gene end was trimmed by 6 bases and the J gene end by 3 bases; junction bases not matched to a gene: 5. Germline CDR1 reads MNHEY; CDR2 reads SMNVEV (reference sequence). This CDR3 is built from 14 residues.

A few counts support this clone. The chain couples TRBV6-5 to TRBJ1-1, with D possibly being TRBD1 (5 bases). This CDR3 is 14 amino acids long. Per germline, CDR1 MNHEY and CDR2 SVGAGI. Trimming removed 2 bases from V and 1 base from J, with 8 bases in between. The CDR3 loop is CASSYVGANTEAFF. The DNA of the CDR3 is TGTGCCAGCAGTTACGTAGGGGCGAACACTGAAGCTTTCTTT.

The chain combines TRBV5-1 with TRBJ1-4, with 10 bases matching TRBD1. The CDR3 has 16 residues. The ends lost 4 bases at V and 2 bases at J; junction bases unmatched: 5. CDR1 is SGHRS and CDR2 is YFSETQ in the germline V gene. The CDR3 region is CASSGGTGVTNEKLFF. The CDR3, as DNA: TGCGCCAGCAGCGGCGGGACAGGGGTGACTAATGAAAAACTGTTTTTT.

Of note for this clone: Other DNA sequences within the sample encode an identical CDR3. V usage is TRBV5-1 and J usage is TRBJ2-1, with 11 bases identical to TRBD2. This CDR3 region has 15 residues. Unmatched junction bases numbered 5, after V lost 5 bases and J lost 4 bases. Germline CDR1 reads SGHRS; CDR2 reads YFSETQ. CDR3 DNA: TGCGCCAGCAGTCCCGGGACTAGCGGATACAATGAGCAGTTCTTC. Translating gives CASSPGTSGYNEQFF.

The V call is TRBV29-1, the J call TRBJ1-1; 7 positions agree with TRBD1. The CDR3 is 13 residues long. From germline, CDR1 is SQVTM and CDR2 ANQGSEA. Trimming took 3 bases from V and 4 from J; bases not matched to a gene: 5. CDR3 residues: CSVEAGGRTEAFF. Here the CDR3 DNA reads TGCAGCGTTGAGGCAGGGGGACGCACTGAAGCTTTCTTT.

The chain combines TRBV7-8 with TRBJ1-1; 10 nucleotides match TRBD1. CDR1 SGHVS and CDR2 FQNEAQ come from the germline V gene. Losses at the gene ends were 5 bases for V and 4 bases for J; bases not matched to a gene: 16. The CDR3 is 18 residues long. CDR3 in amino acids: CASSPFYSLTGGITEAFF. The CDR3 DNA is TGTGCCAGCAGCCCCTTTTATTCGCTGACAGGGGGCATCACTGAAGCTTTCTTT.

The V and J genes are TRBV5-4 and TRBJ1-1; D gene ambiguous. From germline, CDR1 is SGHNT and CDR2 YYREEE (reference sequence). The V end lost 4 bases, the J end lost 1 base, and 5 bases lay between the germline ends. This CDR3 is built from 12 residues. The CDR3 DNA follows: TGTGCCAGCAGCCAGTGGAACACTGAAGCTTTCTTT. Translation: CASSQWNTEAFF.

The sample holds one count of this clone. V usage is TRBV19 and J usage is TRBJ2-7; TRBD2 is a possible D gene (6 bases). The V gene's germline CDR1 is LNHDA and CDR2 SQIVND (reference sequence). The CDR3 has 15 residues. Trimming took off 7 bases at V and 1 base at J, with 17 bases between the two ends. The CDR3 loop is CASNRRLGSSYEQYF. The CDR3 DNA is TGTGCCAGTAACCGTAGACTAGGCTCTTCCTACGAGCAGTACTTC.

J is TRBJ1-6 and V is TRBV30; D gene unclear. The CDR3 is made up of 15 amino acids. The germline V and J ends were trimmed by 0 bases and 0 bases, with 6 bases remaining between them. CDR1 is GTSNPN, CDR2 SVGIG, per germline (reference sequence). CDR3 nucleotide sequence: TGTGCCTGGAGTGTTATCAGCTCCTATAATTCACCCCTCCACTTT. Protein product: CAWSVISSYNSPLHF.

This clone was seen only once. This chain joins TRBV7-6 and TRBJ2-3; D is possibly TRBD1 (6 bases). CDR3 length equals 15 residues. Germline V CDR1 and CDR2: SGHVS, FNYEAQ. V dropped 6 bases and J dropped 6 bases, with 19 bases sitting between them. CDR3 loop: CASSSRAGVSDTQYF. In nucleotides, the CDR3 is TGTGCCAGCAGTAGCAGGGCAGGGGTATCGGATACGCAGTATTTT.

This chain connects TRBV10-2 to TRBJ2-1, with 8 bases identical to TRBD2. There are 16 residues in the CDR3. The J segment lost 5 bases and the V segment lost 5 bases, leaving 11 bases of the junction unmatched. Germline V gene sequence: CDR1 WSHSY, CDR2 SAAADI. The CDR3 region is CASSTPGLGGDNEQFF. CDR3 DNA sequence: TGCGCCAGCAGTACGCCGGGACTAGGGGGGGACAATGAGCAGTTCTTC.

The chain is built from TRBV2 and TRBJ2-7; tentatively, D is TRBD1 (6 bases). This CDR3 contains 14 residues. Between the trimmed V and J ends, which lost 3 bases and 3 bases, there was a span of 12 bases. Germline V gene sequence: CDR1 SNHLY, CDR2 FYNNEI. The CDR3 bases are TGTGCCAGCAGTGACTATAGGACAGTCTACGAGCAGTACTTC. The encoded protein is CASSDYRTVYEQYF.

The chain uses TRBV9 and TRBJ1-3; maybe TRBD1 (6 bases). The V gene's germline CDR1 is SGDLS and CDR2 YYNGEE. With 8 bases removed from V and 6 bases from J, the gap between germline ends came to 18 bases. CDR3 length: 14 residues. In DNA, the CDR3 is TGTGCCAGGAGGTCCGACAGGTTAAAAAACACCATATATTTT. Translation gives CARRSDRLKNTIYF.

V is TRBV13 and J is TRBJ2-6, with a tentative D call TRBD2 (5 bases). This CDR3 has 15 residues. V gave up 5 bases and J gave up 3 bases, with 11 bases separating them. Germline CDR1 reads PRHDT; CDR2 reads FYEKMQ (reference sequence). This chain's CDR3 is CASSPEGLGANVLTF. The DNA for the CDR3 is TGTGCCAGCAGCCCAGAGGGTCTTGGGGCCAACGTCCTGACTTTC.

The chain uses TRBV28 and TRBJ2-6; 7 nucleotides align to TRBD1. CDR1 is MDHEN, CDR2 SYDVKM, per germline. The CDR3 spans 17 residues. The V segment lost 8 bases and the J segment 0 bases; nucleotides outside the gene matches: 10. CDR3 nucleotides: TGTGCCAGCTACTCCCGGGACAGAAGCTCTGGGGCCAACGTCCTGACTTTC. Its translation: CASYSRDRSSGANVLTF.